This entry is about one T cell receptor (beta chain). Its specificity is unknown. Sequenced by immunoSEQ multiplex PCR; TCRdb stores in-frame clones only, minus some. The sample has 150,000 to 200,000 clones; roughly 84% are singletons. The sample originates from a study of cytomegalovirus exposure and HLA in healthy donors. Points from the study as a whole: According to the study, around 180 TCR beta chains were cytomegalovirus-associated.

Sample: PBMCs. This clonotype originated in a man aged 25-45 years in good health and CMV-seropositive.

CDR3 region: CASSFHRGTGEQFF. DNA of the CDR3: TGTGCCAGCAGCTTTCACAGGGGAACCGGTGAGCAGTTCTTC. V usage is TRBV7-2 and J usage is TRBJ2-1; 7 nucleotides line up with TRBD1. This CDR3 is built from 14 residues. Trimming cost V 3 bases and J 9 bases; bases outside gene matches: 8. Germline CDR1 is SGHTA and CDR2 is FQGNSA. Full variable domain (rest looked up from reference TRBV7-2 and TRBJ2-1): GAGVSQSPSNKVTEKGKDVELRCDPISGHTALYWYRQSLGQGLEFLIYFQGNSAPDKSGLPSDRFSAERTGGSVSTLTIQRTQQEDSAVYLCASSFHRGTGEQFFGPGTRLTVL.